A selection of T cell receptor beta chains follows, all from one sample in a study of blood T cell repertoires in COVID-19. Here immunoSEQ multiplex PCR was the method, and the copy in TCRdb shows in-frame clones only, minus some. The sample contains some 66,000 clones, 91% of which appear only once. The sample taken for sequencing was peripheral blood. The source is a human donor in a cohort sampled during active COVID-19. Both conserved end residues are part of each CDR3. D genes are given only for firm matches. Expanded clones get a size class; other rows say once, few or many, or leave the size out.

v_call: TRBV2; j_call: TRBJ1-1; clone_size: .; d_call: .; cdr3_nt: TGTGCCAGCGCCCGCGAGATAGAGAGTGAAGCTTTCTTT; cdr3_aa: CASAREIESEAFF
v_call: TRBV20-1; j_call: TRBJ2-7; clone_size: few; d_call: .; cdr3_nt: TGCAGTGCTACCGGGTTCGAGCAGTACTTC; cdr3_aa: CSATGFEQYF
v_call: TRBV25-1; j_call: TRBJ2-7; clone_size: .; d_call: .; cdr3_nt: TGTGCCAGCAGTGAATATGGAAATAGCTTAAATCCCGAGCAGTACTTC; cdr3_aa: CASSEYGNSLNPEQYF
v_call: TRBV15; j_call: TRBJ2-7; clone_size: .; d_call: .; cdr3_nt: TGTGCCACCAGCAGAGTACAGGGTAACGAGCAGTACTTC; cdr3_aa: CATSRVQGNEQYF
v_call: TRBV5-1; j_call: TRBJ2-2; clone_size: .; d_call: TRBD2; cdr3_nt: TGCACCAGCAGCCCGGGACTAGCCCTCAACGGGGAGCTGTTTTTT; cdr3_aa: CTSSPGLALNGELFF
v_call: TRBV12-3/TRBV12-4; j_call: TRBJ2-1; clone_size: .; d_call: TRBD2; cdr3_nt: TGTGCCACTAGCGGTAGCTCCTACAATGAGCAGTTCTTC; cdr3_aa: CATSGSSYNEQFF
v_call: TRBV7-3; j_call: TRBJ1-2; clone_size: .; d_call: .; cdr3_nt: TGTGCCAGCAGCCAAGATCTAACCAGGACTAACTATGGCTACACCTTC; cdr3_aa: CASSQDLTRTNYGYTF
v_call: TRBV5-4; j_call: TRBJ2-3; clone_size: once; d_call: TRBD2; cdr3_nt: TGTGCCAGCAGCTTGCGGGGGGGCCGATCAGATACGCAGTATTTT; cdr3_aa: CASSLRGGRSDTQYF
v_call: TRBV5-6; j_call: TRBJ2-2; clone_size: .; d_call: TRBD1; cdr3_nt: TGTGCCAGCAGCTTGGCAGGGGACAGTTGGAACACCGGGGAGCTGTTTTTT; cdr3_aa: CASSLAGDSWNTGELFF
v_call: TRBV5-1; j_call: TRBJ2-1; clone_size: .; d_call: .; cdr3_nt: TGCGCCAGCAGCTTGGGAGAATACAATGAGCAGTTCTTC; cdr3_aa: CASSLGEYNEQFF
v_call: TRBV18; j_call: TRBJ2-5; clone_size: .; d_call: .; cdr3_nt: TGTGCCAGCTCACCACGGGGCCTCGGGGAGACCCAGTACTTC; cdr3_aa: CASSPRGLGETQYF
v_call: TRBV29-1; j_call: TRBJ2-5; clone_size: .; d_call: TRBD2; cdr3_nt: TGCAGCGTTGAAGGTCCGGGAGGAGAGACCCAGTACTTC; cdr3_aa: CSVEGPGGETQYF
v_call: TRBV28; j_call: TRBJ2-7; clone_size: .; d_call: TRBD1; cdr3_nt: TGTGCCAGCAGGAGGACAGGGGGCGCTGGGTACGAGCAGTACTTC; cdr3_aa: CASRRTGGAGYEQYF
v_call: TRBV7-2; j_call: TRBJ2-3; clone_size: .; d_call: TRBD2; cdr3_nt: TGTGCCAGCAGCTTAGCAGGGACTAGCGTGGGGGACACAGATACGCAGTATTTT; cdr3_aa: CASSLAGTSVGDTDTQYF
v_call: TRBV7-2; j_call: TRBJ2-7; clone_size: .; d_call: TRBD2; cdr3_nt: TGTGCCAGCAGCCCCCAAGCCAGCGGGGGGGCCTCGTCCGAGCAGTACTTC; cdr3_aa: CASSPQASGGASSEQYF
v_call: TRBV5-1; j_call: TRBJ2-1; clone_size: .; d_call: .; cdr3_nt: TGCGCCAGCAGCTTGTTACTTGACAATGAGCAGTTCTTC; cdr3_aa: CASSLLLDNEQFF
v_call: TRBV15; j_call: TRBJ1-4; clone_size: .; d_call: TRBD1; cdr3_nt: TGTGCCACCAGCGTAGGGACAGGGGGCTTTCGGGAAAAACTGTTTTTT; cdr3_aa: CATSVGTGGFREKLFF
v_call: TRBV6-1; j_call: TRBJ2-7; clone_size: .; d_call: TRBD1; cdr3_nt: TGTGCCAGCAGTGATGCAACCGGGACAGGGGTCTACGAGCAGTACTTC; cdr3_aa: CASSDATGTGVYEQYF
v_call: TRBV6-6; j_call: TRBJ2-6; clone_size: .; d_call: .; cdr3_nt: TGTGCCAGCAGTCAGGAGGGGTTTGGGGCCAACGTCCTGACTTTC; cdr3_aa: CASSQEGFGANVLTF
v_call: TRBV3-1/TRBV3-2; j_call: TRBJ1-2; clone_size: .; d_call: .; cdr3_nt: TGTGCCAGCAGCCAACTTAACAGAGACTATGGCTACACCTTC; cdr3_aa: CASSQLNRDYGYTF
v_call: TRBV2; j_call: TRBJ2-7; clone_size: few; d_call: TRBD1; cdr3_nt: TGTGCCAGCAGTGGACAGGGGGCGGGATCCTACGAGCAGTACTTC; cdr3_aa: CASSGQGAGSYEQYF
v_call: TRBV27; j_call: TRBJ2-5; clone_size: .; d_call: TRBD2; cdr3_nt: TGTGCCAGCAGGTGGACTAGCGGGGGGGCCGTAGAGACCCAGTACTTC; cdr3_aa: CASRWTSGGAVETQYF
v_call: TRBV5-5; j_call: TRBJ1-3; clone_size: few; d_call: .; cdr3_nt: TGTGCCAGCAGTTCGGACTTGCCTGGAAACACCATATATTTT; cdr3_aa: CASSSDLPGNTIYF
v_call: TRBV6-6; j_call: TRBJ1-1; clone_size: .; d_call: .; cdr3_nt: TGTGCCAGCAAGCGGCCATCGAACACTGAAGCTTTCTTT; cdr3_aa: CASKRPSNTEAFF
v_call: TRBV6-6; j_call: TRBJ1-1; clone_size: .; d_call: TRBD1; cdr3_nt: TGTGCCAGCAGTCAATCGGACAGGGGGCGGATGAACACTGAAGCTTTCTTT; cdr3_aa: CASSQSDRGRMNTEAFF
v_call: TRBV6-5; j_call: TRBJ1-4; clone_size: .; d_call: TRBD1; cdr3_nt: TGTGCCAGCAGTACGGGACAGGGGGGAGGGCAAAAACTGTTTTTT; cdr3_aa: CASSTGQGGGQKLFF
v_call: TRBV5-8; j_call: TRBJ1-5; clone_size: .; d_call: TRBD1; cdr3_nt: TGTGCCAGCAGCTTGGGACAGGGGATGCTGAACCAGCCCCAGCATTTT; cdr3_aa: CASSLGQGMLNQPQHF
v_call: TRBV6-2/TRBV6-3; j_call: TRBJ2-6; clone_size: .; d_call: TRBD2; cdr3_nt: TGTGCCAGCAGCGAAACCCAAGCGGGAGCTGGGGCCAACGTCCTGACTTTC; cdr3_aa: CASSETQAGAGANVLTF
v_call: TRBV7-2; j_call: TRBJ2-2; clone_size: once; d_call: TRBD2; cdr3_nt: TGTGCCAGCAGCTTAAACGCGGGGGGCGCGAACACCGGGGAGCTGTTTTTT; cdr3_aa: CASSLNAGGANTGELFF
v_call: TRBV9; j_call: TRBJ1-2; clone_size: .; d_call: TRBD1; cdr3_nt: TGTGCCAGCAGCGTAGGGACAGGGAACACATATGGCTACACCTTC; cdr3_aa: CASSVGTGNTYGYTF
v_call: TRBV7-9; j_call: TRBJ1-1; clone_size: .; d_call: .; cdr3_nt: TGTGCCAGCAGCTTAGCTCTTATGAACACTGAAGCTTTCTTT; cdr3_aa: CASSLALMNTEAFF
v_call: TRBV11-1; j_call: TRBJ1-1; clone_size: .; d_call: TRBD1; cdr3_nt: TGTGCCGCGGGACAGCTGAACACTGAAGCTTTCTTT; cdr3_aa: CAAGQLNTEAFF
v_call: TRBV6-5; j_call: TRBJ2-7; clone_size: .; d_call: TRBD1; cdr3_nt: TGTGCCAGCAGTTACTCGACAGGGGTCCACGAGCAGTACTTC; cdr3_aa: CASSYSTGVHEQYF
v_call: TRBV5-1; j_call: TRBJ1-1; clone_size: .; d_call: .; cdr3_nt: TGCGCCAGCAGCTCGTCACAGATGAACACTGAAGCTTTCTTT; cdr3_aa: CASSSSQMNTEAFF
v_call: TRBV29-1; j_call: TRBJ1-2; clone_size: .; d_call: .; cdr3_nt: TGCGGGGCGAGGTTGGGACAATGGATTGACTATGGCTACACCTTC; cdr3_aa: CGARLGQWIDYGYTF
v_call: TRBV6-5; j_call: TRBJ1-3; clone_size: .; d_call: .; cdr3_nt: TGTGCCAGCAGCGACCCGCGGGGCTCTGGAAACACCATATATTTT; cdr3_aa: CASSDPRGSGNTIYF
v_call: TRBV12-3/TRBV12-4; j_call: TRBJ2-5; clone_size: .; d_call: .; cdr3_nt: TGTGCCAGCAGTTTATCTATCATCAAGACCCAGTACTTC; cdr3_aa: CASSLSIIKTQYF
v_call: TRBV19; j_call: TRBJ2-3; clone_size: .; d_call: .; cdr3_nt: TGTGCCAGTAGGACTACGGGGAATACGCAGTATTTT; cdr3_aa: CASRTTGNTQYF
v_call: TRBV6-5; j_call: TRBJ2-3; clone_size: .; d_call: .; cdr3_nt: TGTGCCAGCAGTTACGAATCGCTAGCTAGCACAGATACGCAGTATTTT; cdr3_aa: CASSYESLASTDTQYF
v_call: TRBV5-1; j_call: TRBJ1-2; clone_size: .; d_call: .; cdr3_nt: TGCGCCAGCAGCTTGTCGGTCACAGCTAACTATGGCTACACCTTC; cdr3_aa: CASSLSVTANYGYTF
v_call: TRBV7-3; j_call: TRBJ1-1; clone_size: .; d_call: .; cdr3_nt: TGTGCCAGCAGTCGACAGGCGGACACTGAAGCTTTCTTT; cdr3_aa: CASSRQADTEAFF
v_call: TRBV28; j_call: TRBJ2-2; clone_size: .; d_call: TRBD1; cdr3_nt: TGTGCCAGCGGACAGGGGCGGAACACCGGGGAGCTGTTTTTT; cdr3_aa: CASGQGRNTGELFF
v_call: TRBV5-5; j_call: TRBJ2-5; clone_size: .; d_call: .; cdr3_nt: TGTGCCAGCAGCTTGGTCCCGCGCGGCCAAGAGACCCAGTACTTC; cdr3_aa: CASSLVPRGQETQYF
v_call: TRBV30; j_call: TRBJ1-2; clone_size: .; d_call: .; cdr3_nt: TGTGCCTGGAGCCCAGGTCAAAACTATGGCTACACCTTC; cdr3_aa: CAWSPGQNYGYTF
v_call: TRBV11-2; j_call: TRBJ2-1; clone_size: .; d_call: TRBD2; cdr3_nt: TGTGCCAGCAGCCCCCGGGGTAGCGGGTACAATGAGCAGTTCTTC; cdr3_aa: CASSPRGSGYNEQFF
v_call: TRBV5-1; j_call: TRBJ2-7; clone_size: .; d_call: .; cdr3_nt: TGCGCCAGCAGCTTGGGGAGGGCCTTCAACGAGCAGTACTTC; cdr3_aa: CASSLGRAFNEQYF
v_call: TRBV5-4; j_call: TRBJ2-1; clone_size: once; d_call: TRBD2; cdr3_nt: TGTGCCAGCAGCCGAGCGGGAGTCTCCTACAATGAGCAGTTCTTC; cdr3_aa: CASSRAGVSYNEQFF
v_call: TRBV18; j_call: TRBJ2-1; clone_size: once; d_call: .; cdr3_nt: TGTGCCAGCTCACCTCCTACTAGAGGGTCCTACAATGAGCAGTTCTTC; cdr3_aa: CASSPPTRGSYNEQFF
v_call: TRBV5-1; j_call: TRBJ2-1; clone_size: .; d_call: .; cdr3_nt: TGCGCCAGCAGCACCCTAGGAAGTGACAATGAGCAGTTCTTC; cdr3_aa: CASSTLGSDNEQFF
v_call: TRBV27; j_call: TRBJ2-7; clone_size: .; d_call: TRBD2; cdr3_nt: TGTGCCAGCAGTTTCTTGGGACCGGGGGGCGAGCAGTACTTC; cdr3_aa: CASSFLGPGGEQYF
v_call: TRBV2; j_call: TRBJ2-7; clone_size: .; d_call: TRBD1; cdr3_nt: TGTGCCAGCAGTGAGGCTGGACAGGGGGCGGTTGATAGCTACGAGCAGTACTTC; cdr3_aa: CASSEAGQGAVDSYEQYF
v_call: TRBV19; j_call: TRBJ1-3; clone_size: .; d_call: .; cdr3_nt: TGTGCCAGTAGTATTTCGGGGTTCTCTGGAAACACCATATATTTT; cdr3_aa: CASSISGFSGNTIYF
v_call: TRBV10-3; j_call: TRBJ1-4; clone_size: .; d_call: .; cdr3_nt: TGTGCCATCAGTGAGTGGGAGGGGGAAGAAAAACTGTTTTTT; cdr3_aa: CAISEWEGEEKLFF
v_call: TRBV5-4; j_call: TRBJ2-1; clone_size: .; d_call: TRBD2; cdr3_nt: TGTGCCAGCAGCTTGACTAGCGGGAAGAGTATTTGGAATGAGCAGTTCTTC; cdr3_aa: CASSLTSGKSIWNEQFF
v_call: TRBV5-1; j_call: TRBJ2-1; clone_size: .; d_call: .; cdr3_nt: TGCGCCAGCAGCTTGGATGCAGTAAATGAGCAGTTCTTC; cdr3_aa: CASSLDAVNEQFF
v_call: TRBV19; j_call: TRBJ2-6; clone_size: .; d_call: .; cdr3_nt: TGTGCCAGTAGTCCTCGAACAGGAGACTCTGGGGCCAACGTCCTGACTTTC; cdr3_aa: CASSPRTGDSGANVLTF
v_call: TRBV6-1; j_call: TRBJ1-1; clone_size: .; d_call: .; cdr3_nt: TGTGCCAGCAGTGAACCCTATGACAGGAACACTGAAGCTTTCTTT; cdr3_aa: CASSEPYDRNTEAFF
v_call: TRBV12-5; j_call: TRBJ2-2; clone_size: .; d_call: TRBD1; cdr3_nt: TGTGCTAGTGGCCGGGACAGGGGCAGCACCGGGGAGCTGTTTTTT; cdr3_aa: CASGRDRGSTGELFF
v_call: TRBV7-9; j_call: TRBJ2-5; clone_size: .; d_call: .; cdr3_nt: TGTGCCAGCAGCTTTAGCGCCAACCAAGAGACCCAGTACTTC; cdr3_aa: CASSFSANQETQYF